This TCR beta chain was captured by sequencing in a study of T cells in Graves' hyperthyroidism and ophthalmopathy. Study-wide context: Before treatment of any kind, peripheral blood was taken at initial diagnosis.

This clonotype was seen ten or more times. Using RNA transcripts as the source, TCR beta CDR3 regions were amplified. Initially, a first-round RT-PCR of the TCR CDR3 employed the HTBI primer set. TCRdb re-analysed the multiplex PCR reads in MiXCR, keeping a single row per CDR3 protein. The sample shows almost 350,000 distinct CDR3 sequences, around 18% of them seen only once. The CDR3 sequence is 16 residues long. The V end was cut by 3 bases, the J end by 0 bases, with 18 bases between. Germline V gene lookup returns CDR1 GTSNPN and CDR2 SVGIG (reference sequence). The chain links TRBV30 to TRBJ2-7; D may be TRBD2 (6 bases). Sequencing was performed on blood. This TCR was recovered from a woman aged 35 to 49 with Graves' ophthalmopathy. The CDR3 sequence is CAWRVVVAVSSYEQYF. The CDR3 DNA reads TGTGCCTGGAGGGTGGTCGTAGCGGTAAGCTCCTACGAGCAGTACTTC. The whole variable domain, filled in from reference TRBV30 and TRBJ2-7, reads SQTIHQWPATLVQPVGSPLSLECTVEGTSNPNLYWYRQAAGRGLQLLFYSVGIGQISSEVPQNLSASRPQDRQFILSSKKLLLSDSGFYLCAWRVVVAVSSYEQYFGPGTRLTVT.